This is a list of T cell receptor beta chains from one sample in a study of CD4+ T cells in melanoma. Data came from immunoSEQ multiplex PCR; TCRdb stores just in-frame clones and leaves some out. In the table there are about 55,000 clones, approximately 74% of which are singletons. The sequenced material came from tumor tissue. These receptors all stem from a human donor with melanoma. Both conserved end residues are part of each CDR3. The D gene is left open where the match is weak. Expanded clones are given a class, and other clones once, few, many or no size at all.

many	TRBV13	TRBD1	TRBJ1-6	TGTGCCAGCAGCTTATACGGACAGGGGGCAACTTCACCCCTCCACTTT	CASSLYGQGATSPLHF
few	TRBV7-9	-	TRBJ2-1	TGTGCCAGCAGCTTTCCATCAGGGGGGAGCTCCTACAATGAGCAGTTCTTC	CASSFPSGGSSYNEQFF
-	TRBV5-4	-	TRBJ1-2	TGTGCCAGCAGCCTGGGGGCGGGACTCAACTATGGCTACACCTTC	CASSLGAGLNYGYTF
-	TRBV15	-	TRBJ1-3	TGTGCCACCAGCCTGGGGCGGGACTCTGGAAACACCATATATTTT	CATSLGRDSGNTIYF
once	TRBV7-6	-	TRBJ2-3	TGTGCCAGCAGCTTAGAAACTTTCAATACGCAGTATTTT	CASSLETFNTQYF
many	TRBV19	-	TRBJ1-4	TGTGCCAGTAGTCCCCTAGGTGAGGGGGAGATTGAAAAACTGTTTTTT	CASSPLGEGEIEKLFF
-	TRBV18	TRBD2	TRBJ2-3	TGTGCCAGCTCACCTAGGACTAGCGGGGGTTACACAGATACGCAGTATTTT	CASSPRTSGGYTDTQYF
-	TRBV7-5	-	TRBJ1-2	TGTGCCAGAAGCCCGAACGGACAGGCCCCCTATGGCTACACCTTC	CARSPNGQAPYGYTF
-	TRBV14	-	TRBJ2-4	TGTGCCAGCAGCCCCTGGGTAGGAGACATTCAGTACTTC	CASSPWVGDIQYF
-	TRBV6-1	-	TRBJ1-2	TGTGCCAGCGGGGTGGGCGTTTACTATGGCTACACCTTC	CASGVGVYYGYTF
-	TRBV25-1	-	TRBJ1-1	TGTGCCAGCAGGGAGACGGGTTTGAACACTGAAGCTTTCTTT	CASRETGLNTEAFF
-	TRBV5-1	TRBD1	TRBJ2-3	TGCGCCAGCCGCCGCGAGACAGGGGGGCAAGATACGCAGTATTTT	CASRRETGGQDTQYF
many	TRBV2	-	TRBJ1-6	TGTGCCAGCAGACTCCAGGGTTCCTATAATTCACCCCTCCACTTT	CASRLQGSYNSPLHF
-	TRBV5-1	TRBD1	TRBJ1-1	TGCGCCAGCGGCTGGGACAGGGTTAGGAACACTGAAGCTTTCTTT	CASGWDRVRNTEAFF
-	TRBV29-1	-	TRBJ1-2	TGCAGCGTTGGGAGCACAGAATATGGCTACACCTTC	CSVGSTEYGYTF
-	TRBV7-8	-	TRBJ2-1	TGTGCCAGCAGCTTAGTTCAGGGCTCCTCCTACAATGAGCAGTTCTTC	CASSLVQGSSYNEQFF
once	TRBV5-4	-	TRBJ2-1	TGTGCCAGCAGTTGGGCCACGGGGGGCGGGGAGCAGTTCTTC	CASSWATGGGEQFF
-	TRBV5-1	-	TRBJ2-7	TGCGCCAGCAGCTTGGTTGGGTACGAGCAGTACTTC	CASSLVGYEQYF
-	TRBV5-4	-	TRBJ1-2	TGTGCCAGCAGCTTGGTGTTGGGGAACTATGGCTACACCTTC	CASSLVLGNYGYTF
many	TRBV18	TRBD1	TRBJ1-2	TGTGCCAGCTCACCGACCCCTGAGGGGGCGGGGGGCTACACCTTC	CASSPTPEGAGGYTF
many	TRBV11-2	-	TRBJ1-2	TGTGCCAGCAGCTCGGGACCGCGCTATGGCTACACCTTC	CASSSGPRYGYTF
-	TRBV29-1	-	TRBJ1-5	TGCAGCGTTGAGGACGGCAATCAGCCCCAGCATTTT	CSVEDGNQPQHF
once	TRBV5-1	-	TRBJ2-1	TGCGCCAGCAGTTTTTTCCAGGGTTTGTACAATGAGCAGTTCTTC	CASSFFQGLYNEQFF
-	TRBV7-8	-	TRBJ2-3	TGTGCCAGCAGCTCAGAAGATACGCAGTATTTT	CASSSEDTQYF
-	TRBV5-1	TRBD1	TRBJ1-1	TGCGCCAGCAGCTTGGCCCAGGGGGCGCGGACTGAAGCTTTCTTT	CASSLAQGARTEAFF
-	TRBV28	-	TRBJ2-7	TGTGCCAGCAGTCCTTATGGGGGGTTCGCCGCCTCCTACGAGCAGTACTTC	CASSPYGGFAASYEQYF
once	TRBV4-2	-	TRBJ2-7	TGTGCCAGCAGCTTCCCAGGGTACGAGCAGTACTTC	CASSFPGYEQYF
-	TRBV27	TRBD1	TRBJ2-1	TGTGCCAGCAGTTTCAACTGGGACAGTTCCAATGAGCAGTTCTTC	CASSFNWDSSNEQFF
-	TRBV6-1	TRBD1	TRBJ2-2	TGTGCCAGCAGGAGACAGGGGGCCGGCACCGGGGAGCTGTTTTTT	CASRRQGAGTGELFF
-	TRBV4-1	-	TRBJ2-1	TGCGCCAGCAGCCAAGATCATGGCGACGGGGGACCCAGCTACAATGAGCAGTTCTTC	CASSQDHGDGGPSYNEQFF
-	TRBV19	-	TRBJ2-3	TGTGCCAGTAGTATAACTTCAGGGTGGGATACGCAGTATTTT	CASSITSGWDTQYF
-	TRBV7-9	-	TRBJ1-3	TGTGCCAGCAGCGCTGCAGGGTTCGAGGGAAACACCATATATTTT	CASSAAGFEGNTIYF